One and the same sample provided the 12 T cell receptor beta chains below, sequenced in a study of post-analysis software for immune sequencing data. Study-wide results and limits: TRBV segments more frequent in patients than in controls numbered five and included TRBV5-6, TRBV5-1 and TRBV20-1.

Antigen specificity for these receptors is unknown. Carried by the TCR beta cDNA libraries were unique molecular identifiers. TCRdb reanalysed the PCR reads using MiXCR and keeps one entry per CDR3 protein. Of about 460,000 distinct CDR3 sequences in the sample, approximately 45% are singletons; the top ten hold 9.5% to 13%. The specimen sequenced was blood. The receptors originated from a girl under 18 with multiple sclerosis.

This clonotype was counted only a few times. The chain couples TRBV5-1 to TRBJ2-5, with D possibly matching TRBD1 (5 bases). V lost 0 bases to trimming and J lost 11 bases, with 11 bases between them. The CDR3 contains 12 residues. Germline V gene lookup returns CDR1 SGHRS and CDR2 YFSETQ. The CDR3 nucleotides read TGCGCCAGCAGCTTGGGGACACCAGGGCAGTACTTC. Protein: CASSLGTPGQYF.

This chain connects TRBV4-1 to TRBJ1-1, with D perhaps TRBD1 (6 bases). The germline CDR1 and CDR2 sequences are MGHRA and YSYEKL. The CDR3 sequence is 12 residues long. V dropped 3 bases and J dropped 10 bases, with 12 bases sitting between them. The chain's CDR3 is CASSQVTGRAFF. Written as DNA, the CDR3 is TGCGCCAGCAGCCAGGTTACAGGGAGAGCTTTCTTT.

CDR3 in amino acids: CASSLKASGIGDTQYF. The CDR3 DNA sequence: TGTGCCAGCAGCTTAAAGGCTAGCGGGATTGGAGATACGCAGTATTTT. The chain couples TRBV7-3 to TRBJ2-3; 9 nucleotides align to TRBD2. V shed 1 base, J shed 5 bases, and the junction held 7 bases outside the gene matches. CDR3 length: 16 amino acids. In germline, CDR1 is SGHTA, CDR2 FQGTGA.

The CDR3 loop is CASSFGSLSEQYF. The CDR3 bases are TGTGCCAGCAGTTTTGGGTCCCTCTCCGAGCAGTACTTC. The V call is TRBV12-3 or TRBV12-4, the J call TRBJ2-4; D remains unclear. The closer fit of TRBJ2-7 to the DNA end suggests the J call may be wrong. This CDR3 comprises 13 residues.

The genes are TRBV25-1 and TRBJ2-5, with D possibly matching TRBD1 (6 bases). Germline V gene sequence: CDR1 MGHDK, CDR2 SYGVNS. The CDR3 covers 12 residues. The germline V and J ends were trimmed by 6 bases and 4 bases, with 9 bases remaining between them. Here the CDR3 reads CASSQQGETQYF. CDR3 DNA: TGTGCCAGCAGCCAACAGGGAGAGACCCAGTACTTC.

This sequence joins TRBV20-1 and TRBJ2-7; D is unclear. CDR1 is DFQATT, CDR2 SNEGSKA, per germline (reference sequence). Deletions cut 2 bases from V and 7 bases from J, with 24 bases between. This CDR3 comprises 16 residues. The CDR3 DNA reads as TGCAGTGCTAGATCCTTTGTAGGCCAGTCCTACAATGAGCAGTACTTC. Amino acids: CSARSFVGQSYNEQYF.

There are a few counts of this clonotype. The CDR3 protein is CASSPAGSARSYNEQFF. The CDR3 DNA is TGTGCCAGCAGTCCAGCGGGTTCGGCAAGATCCTACAATGAGCAGTTCTTC. The chain employs TRBV27 and TRBJ2-1; weak D call: TRBD2 (6 bases). The CDR3 has 17 amino acids. The germline gives CDR1 MNHEY, CDR2 SMNVEV (reference sequence). The V end was cut by 5 bases, the J end by 1 base, with 18 bases between.

The rearrangement joins TRBV20-1 to TRBJ2-3, with TRBD2 matching 13 bases. The ends lost 1 base at V and 2 bases at J; junction bases unmatched: 9. This CDR3 is built from 18 residues. Germline CDR1 and CDR2: DFQATT and SNEGSKA (reference sequence). The CDR3 spells CSARGRLAGGGHTDTQYF. The CDR3 DNA reads as TGCAGTGCTAGAGGTCGACTAGCGGGGGGAGGTCACACAGATACGCAGTATTTT.

This chain links TRBV29-1 with TRBJ2-5; TRBD1 or TRBD2 may be the D gene (5 bases each). Germline values: CDR1 SQVTM, CDR2 ANQGSEA. The V gene lost 3 bases and the J gene lost 0 bases, with 8 bases spanning the gap. CDR3 length equals 13 residues. The DNA of the CDR3 is TGCAGCGTTGAGGGACGGAACCAAGAGACCCAGTACTTC. Translating it yields CSVEGRNQETQYF. The full variable domain, completed using reference TRBV29-1 and TRBJ2-5, is SAVISQKPSRDICQRGTSLTIQCQVDSQVTMMFWYRQQPGQSLTLIATANQGSEATYESGFVIDKFPISRPNLTFSTLTVSNMSPEDSSIYLCSVEGRNQETQYFGPGTRLLVL.

The chain recombines TRBV5-1 with TRBJ1-1; D gene ambiguous. Trimming removed 4 bases from V and 0 bases from J, with 13 bases in between. Germline values: CDR1 SGHRS, CDR2 YFSETQ. This CDR3 has 15 amino acids. CDR3 sequence (DNA): TGCGCCAGCAGCAGGACGGAGGTGATGAACACTGAAGCTTTCTTT. Translation: CASSRTEVMNTEAFF. Full variable domain (remainder filled in from reference TRBV5-1 and TRBJ1-1): KAGVTQTPRYLIKTRGQQVTLSCSPISGHRSVSWYQQTPGQGLQFLFEYFSETQRNKGNFPGRFSGRQFSNSRSEMNVSTLELGDSALYLCASSRTEVMNTEAFFGQGTRLTVV.

This clonotype showed up just a few times. This chain joins TRBV3-1 and TRBJ2-1; 14 nucleotides align to TRBD2. The junction had 6 bases not matched to a gene; V was cut back by 5 bases and J by 9 bases. This CDR3 has 15 residues. Germline-derived CDR1 and CDR2 are LGHDT and YNNKEL (reference sequence). CDR3 loop: CASSEGLAGVTEQFF. CDR3 nucleotide sequence: TGTGCCAGCAGCGAGGGACTAGCGGGAGTGACTGAGCAGTTCTTC.

A few counts support this clonotype. This chain connects TRBV6-1 to TRBJ2-1, with D maybe TRBD2 (5 bases). The V and J ends lost 4 bases and 9 bases respectively, with 19 bases between them. CDR1 and CDR2 (germline): MNHNS, SASEGT. This CDR3 contains 15 residues. The CDR3 DNA sequence: TGTGCCAGCAGTGTATTGAGGGAGTCCAAGGGTGAGCAGTTCTTC. Translation: CASSVLRESKGEQFF.